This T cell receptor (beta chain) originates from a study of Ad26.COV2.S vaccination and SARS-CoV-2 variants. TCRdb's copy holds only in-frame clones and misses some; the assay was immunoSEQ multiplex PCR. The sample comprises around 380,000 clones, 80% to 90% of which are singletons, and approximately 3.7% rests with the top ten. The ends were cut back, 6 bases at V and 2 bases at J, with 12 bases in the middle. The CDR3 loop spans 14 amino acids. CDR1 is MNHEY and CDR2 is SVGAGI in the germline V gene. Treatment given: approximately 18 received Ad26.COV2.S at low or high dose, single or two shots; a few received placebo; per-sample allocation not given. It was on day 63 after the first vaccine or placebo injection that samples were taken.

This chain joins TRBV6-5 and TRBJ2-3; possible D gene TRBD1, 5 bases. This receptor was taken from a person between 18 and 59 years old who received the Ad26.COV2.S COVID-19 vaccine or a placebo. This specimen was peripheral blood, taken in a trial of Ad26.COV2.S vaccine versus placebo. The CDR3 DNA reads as TGTGCCAGCAGCCTACAGGAGTACACAGATACGCAGTATTTT. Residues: CASSLQEYTDTQYF.